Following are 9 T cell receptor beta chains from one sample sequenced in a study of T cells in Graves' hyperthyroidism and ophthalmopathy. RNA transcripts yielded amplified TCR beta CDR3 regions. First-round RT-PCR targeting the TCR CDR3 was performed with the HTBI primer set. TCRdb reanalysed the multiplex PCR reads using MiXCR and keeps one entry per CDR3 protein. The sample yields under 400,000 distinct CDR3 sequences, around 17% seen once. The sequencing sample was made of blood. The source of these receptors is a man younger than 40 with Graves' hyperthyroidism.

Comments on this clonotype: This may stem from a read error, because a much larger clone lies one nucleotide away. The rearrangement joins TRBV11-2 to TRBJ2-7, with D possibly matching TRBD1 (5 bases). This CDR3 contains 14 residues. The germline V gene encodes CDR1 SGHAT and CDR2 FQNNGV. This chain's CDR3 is CAGSPQGRLYEQYF. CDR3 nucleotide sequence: TGTGCCGGCAGCCCCCAGGGCAGGCTCTACGAGCAGTACTTC.

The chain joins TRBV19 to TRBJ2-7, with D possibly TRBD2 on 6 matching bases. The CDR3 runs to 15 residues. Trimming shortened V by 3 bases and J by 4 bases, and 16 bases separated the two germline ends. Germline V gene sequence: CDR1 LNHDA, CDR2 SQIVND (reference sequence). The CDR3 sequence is CASSIGGAGVYEQYF. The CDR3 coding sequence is TGTGCCAGTAGTATCGGGGGTGCCGGAGTATACGAGCAGTACTTC.

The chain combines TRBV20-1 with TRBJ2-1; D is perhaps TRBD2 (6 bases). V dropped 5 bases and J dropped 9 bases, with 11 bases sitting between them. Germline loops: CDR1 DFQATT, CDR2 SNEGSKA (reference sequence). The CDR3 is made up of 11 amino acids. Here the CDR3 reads CSAQPGGEQFF. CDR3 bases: TGCAGTGCTCAACCCGGGGGTGAGCAGTTCTTC.

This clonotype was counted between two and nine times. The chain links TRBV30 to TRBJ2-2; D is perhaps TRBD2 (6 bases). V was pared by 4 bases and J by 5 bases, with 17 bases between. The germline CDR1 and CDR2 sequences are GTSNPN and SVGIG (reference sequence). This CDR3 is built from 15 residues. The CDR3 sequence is CAWKLYVGRTGELFF. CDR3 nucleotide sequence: TGTGCCTGGAAGCTGTACGTCGGGAGAACCGGGGAGCTGTTTTTT.

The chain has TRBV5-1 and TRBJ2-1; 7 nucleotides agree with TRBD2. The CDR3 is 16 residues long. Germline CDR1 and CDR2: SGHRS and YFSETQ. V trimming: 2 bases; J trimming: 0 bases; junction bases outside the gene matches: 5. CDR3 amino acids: CASSFRLAASYNEQFF. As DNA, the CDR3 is TGCGCCAGCAGCTTCAGGCTAGCGGCCTCCTACAATGAGCAGTTCTTC.

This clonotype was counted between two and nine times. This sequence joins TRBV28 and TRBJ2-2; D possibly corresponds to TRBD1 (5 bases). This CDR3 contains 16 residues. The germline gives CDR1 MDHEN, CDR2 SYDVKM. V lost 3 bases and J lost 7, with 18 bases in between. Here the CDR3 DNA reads TGTGCCAGCAGTTTCAACCTTGGGGCGGTAGGCGGGGAGCTGTTTTTT. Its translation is CASSFNLGAVGGELFF.

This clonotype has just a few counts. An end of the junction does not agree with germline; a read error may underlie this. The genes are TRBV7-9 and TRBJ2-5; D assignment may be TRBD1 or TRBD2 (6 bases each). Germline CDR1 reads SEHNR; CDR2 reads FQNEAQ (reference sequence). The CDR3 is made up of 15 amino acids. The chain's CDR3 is CTSGGQGRGQETQYF. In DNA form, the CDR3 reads TGTACCAGCGGAGGGCAGGGGCGGGGACAAGAGACCCAGTACTTC.

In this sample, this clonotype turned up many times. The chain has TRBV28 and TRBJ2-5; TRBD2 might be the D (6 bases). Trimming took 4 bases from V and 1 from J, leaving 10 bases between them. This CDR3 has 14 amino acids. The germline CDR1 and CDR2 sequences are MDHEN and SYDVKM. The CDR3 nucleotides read TGTGCCAGCAGTTATAGCGGAACCCAAGAGACCCAGTACTTC. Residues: CASSYSGTQETQYF.

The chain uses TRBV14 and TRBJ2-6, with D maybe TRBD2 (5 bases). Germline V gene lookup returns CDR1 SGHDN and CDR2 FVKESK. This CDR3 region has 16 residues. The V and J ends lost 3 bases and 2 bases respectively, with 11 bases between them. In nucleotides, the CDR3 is TGTGCCAGCAGCCACCGACTGGGAGCTGGGGCCAACGTCCTGACTTTC. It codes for CASSHRLGAGANVLTF. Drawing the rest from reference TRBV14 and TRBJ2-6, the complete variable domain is EAGVTQFPSHSVIEKGQTVTLRCDPISGHDNLYWYRRVMGKEIKFLLHFVKESKQDESGMPNNRFLAERTGGTYSTLKVQPAELEDSGVYFCASSHRLGAGANVLTFGAGSRLTVL.